These 14 T cell receptor beta chains were sequenced from one sample in a study of response to subunit inactivated influenza vaccine. TCRdb used MiXCR to reprocess the RT-PCR reads, holding one entry per CDR3 protein. In the table there are a few hundred thousand distinct CDR3 sequences, 20% to 25% of which are singletons. Source: PBMCs from blood, taken about 19 months after vaccination. Receptor source: a man aged 50 to 69 who received an inactivated influenza vaccine.

The CDR3 DNA reads TGTGCCAGCAGCCAAGGGTGGGGGGGGGTTGACACAGATACGCAGTATTTT. Protein product: CASSQGWGGVDTDTQYF. The chain carries TRBV4-2 and TRBJ2-3; the match to TRBD2 covers 7 bases. The CDR3 extends over 17 amino acids. Germline V gene sequence: CDR1 LGHNA, CDR2 YNFKEQ. J was trimmed by 2 bases and V by 1 base; bases with no gene match: 9.

The chain joins TRBV5-1 to TRBJ2-2; perhaps TRBD2 as D (5 bases). The CDR3 consists of 15 residues. The V gene's germline CDR1 is SGHRS and CDR2 YFSETQ. With 1 base removed from V and 0 bases from J, the gap between germline ends came to 7 bases. DNA of the CDR3: TGCGCCAGCAGCTTGCCACTAGCGAACACCGGGGAGCTGTTTTTT. Protein product: CASSLPLANTGELFF.

The V and J genes are TRBV4-1 and TRBJ1-5; D unresolved. Per germline, CDR1 MGHRA and CDR2 YSYEKL. V shed 2 bases and J shed 2 bases, with 13 bases lying between them. The CDR3 totals 16 residues. Here the CDR3 reads CASSQFGVSGNQPQHF. The CDR3 coding sequence is TGCGCCAGCAGCCAATTCGGGGTCAGTGGCAATCAGCCCCAGCATTTT.

This rearrangement joins TRBV4-3 to TRBJ1-1; D gene unclear. There are 15 residues in the CDR3. Germline loops: CDR1 LGHNA, CDR2 YSLEER. V lost 1 base and J lost 1, with 10 bases in between. The chain's CDR3 is CASSQGSWGNTEAFF. In DNA, the CDR3 is TGCGCCAGCAGCCAAGGTTCATGGGGGAACACTGAAGCTTTCTTT.

This clonotype has more than one count but fewer than ten. The limits of the CDR3 on the DNA are not certain, so only TCRdb's listed CDR3 is given. The V call is TRBV6-5, the J call TRBJ1-2. The CDR3 is 11 amino acids long, termini counted. Germline V lookup: CDR1 MNHEY, CDR2 SVGAGI. The CDR3: CASSSSGGYTF.

The rearrangement joins TRBV4-3 to TRBJ1-4; D is unclear. The germline V and J ends were trimmed by 5 bases and 0 bases, with 16 bases remaining between them. CDR1 and CDR2 from the germline V gene are LGHNA and YSLEER. This CDR3 spans 17 amino acids. CDR3 nucleotides: TGCGCCAGCAGCGAGAGGGAGGGATTCTCAACTAATGAAAAACTGTTTTTT. Its translation is CASSEREGFSTNEKLFF.

Only a few counts were recorded for this clonotype. The chain uses TRBV18 and TRBJ1-4, with D possibly TRBD1 on 5 matching bases. This CDR3 is 15 amino acids long. V dropped 2 bases and J dropped 8 bases, with 15 bases sitting between them. Germline V gene data show CDR1 as KGHSH and CDR2 as LQKENI. The CDR3 spells CASSPTRGSGEKLFF. The CDR3 nucleotides are TGTGCCAGCTCACCAACAAGGGGATCAGGAGAAAAACTGTTTTTT.

The CDR3 sequence: CSAKVFSGTAIEETQYF. As DNA, the CDR3 is TGCAGTGCTAAAGTCTTCTCCGGGACAGCGATAGAAGAGACCCAGTACTTC. The genes are TRBV20-1 and TRBJ2-5, with 7 positions matching TRBD1. CDR3 length: 17 residues. The junction had 17 bases not matched to a gene; V was cut back by 4 bases and J by 3 bases. Germline CDR1 is DFQATT and CDR2 is SNEGSKA (reference sequence).

The chain recombines TRBV10-3 with TRBJ2-1, with 8 bases fitting TRBD1. V lost 6 bases, J lost 8 bases, and 6 bases stayed unmatched. CDR3 length: 13 amino acids. Germline-derived CDR1 and CDR2 are ENHRY and SYGVKD. The CDR3, as DNA: TGTGCCATCAGCGAACAGGGGGGCTATGAGCAGTTCTTC. Translating gives CAISEQGGYEQFF.

This clonotype was observed many times. This chain links TRBV6-5 with TRBJ1-6; TRBD1 agrees at 8 bases. Per the germline V gene, CDR1 is MNHEY and CDR2 is SVGAGI. There are 15 residues in the CDR3. V trimming: 4 bases; J trimming: 5 bases; junction bases outside the gene matches: 4. In DNA form, the CDR3 reads TGTGCCAGCAGTTGGGGGACAGGAGATAATTCACCCCTCCACTTT. Its translation: CASSWGTGDNSPLHF.

This clonotype was seen more than once but under ten times. V and J are TRBV20-1 and TRBJ1-1; D is unclear. The CDR3 covers 13 residues. Trimming removed 3 bases from V and 2 bases from J, with 10 bases in between. Germline CDR1 DFQATT, CDR2 SNEGSKA (reference sequence). CDR3 coding DNA: TGCAGTGCTAGTGGCCCAGCCAACACTGAAGCTTTCTTT. As protein: CSASGPANTEAFF.

This clonotype has only a few counts. The chain combines TRBV18 with TRBJ1-5; 7 bases fit TRBD1. Germline-derived CDR1 and CDR2 are KGHSH and LQKENI. Germline trimming cut 0 bases from V and 5 bases from J; bases unmatched to any gene: 4. The length of the CDR3 is 15 residues. The CDR3 region is CASSPPGRGDQPQHF. The CDR3 bases are TGTGCCAGCTCACCACCGGGCAGGGGGGATCAGCCCCAGCATTTT.

This clonotype was recorded a few times. The chain is built from TRBV12-3 or TRBV12-4 and TRBJ1-6; D might be TRBD1 (5 bases). The CDR3 consists of 14 residues. Trimming removed 6 bases at V and 4 bases at J, with 10 bases between. The CDR3 DNA reads TGTGCCAGCAGCTCCGACAGTTATAATTCACCCCTCCACTTT. Translating it yields CASSSDSYNSPLHF.

The chain combines TRBV12-3 or TRBV12-4 with TRBJ1-5; TRBD1 might be the D (5 bases). The V gene lost 5 bases and the J gene lost 7 bases, with 18 bases spanning the gap. There are 15 residues in the CDR3. The CDR3 DNA reads TGTGCCAGCAGTAGCCGGGCCCCAGGGAAGCAGCCCCAGCATTTT. Translating gives CASSSRAPGKQPQHF.